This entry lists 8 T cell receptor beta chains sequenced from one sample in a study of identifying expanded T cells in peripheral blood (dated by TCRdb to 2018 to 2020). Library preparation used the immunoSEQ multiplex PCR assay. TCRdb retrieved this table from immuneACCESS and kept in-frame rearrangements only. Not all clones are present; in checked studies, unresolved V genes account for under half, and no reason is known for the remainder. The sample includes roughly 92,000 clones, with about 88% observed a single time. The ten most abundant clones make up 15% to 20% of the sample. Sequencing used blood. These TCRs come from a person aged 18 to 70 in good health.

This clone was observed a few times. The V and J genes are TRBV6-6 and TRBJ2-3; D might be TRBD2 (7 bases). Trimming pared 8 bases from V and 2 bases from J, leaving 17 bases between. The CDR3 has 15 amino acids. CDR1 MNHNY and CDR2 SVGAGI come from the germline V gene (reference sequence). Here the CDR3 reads CASQGGERATDTQYF. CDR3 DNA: TGTGCCAGCCAAGGGGGGGAGCGGGCCACAGATACGCAGTATTTT.

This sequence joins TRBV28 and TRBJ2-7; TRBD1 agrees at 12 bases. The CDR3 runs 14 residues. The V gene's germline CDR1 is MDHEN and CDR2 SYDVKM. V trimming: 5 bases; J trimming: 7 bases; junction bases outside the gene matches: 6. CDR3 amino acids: CASSPGQGAREQYF. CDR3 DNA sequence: TGTGCCAGCAGTCCGGGACAGGGGGCGAGGGAGCAGTACTTC.

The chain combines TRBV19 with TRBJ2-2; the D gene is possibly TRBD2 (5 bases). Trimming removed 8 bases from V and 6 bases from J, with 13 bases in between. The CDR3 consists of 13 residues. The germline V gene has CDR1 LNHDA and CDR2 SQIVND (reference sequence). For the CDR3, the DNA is TGTGCCAGTTGGACTTTCGAGTCCGGGGAGCTGTTTTTT. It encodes CASWTFESGELFF.

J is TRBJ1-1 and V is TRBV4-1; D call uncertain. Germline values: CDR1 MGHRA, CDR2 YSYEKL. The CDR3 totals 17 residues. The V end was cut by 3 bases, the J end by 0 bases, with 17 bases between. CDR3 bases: TGCGCCAGCAGCCACGGTACGAAACCGGGAATGAACACTGAAGCTTTCTTT. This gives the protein CASSHGTKPGMNTEAFF.

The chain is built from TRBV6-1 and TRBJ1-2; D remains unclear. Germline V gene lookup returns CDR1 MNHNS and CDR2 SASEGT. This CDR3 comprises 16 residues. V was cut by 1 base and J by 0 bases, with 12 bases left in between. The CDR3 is CASSEDPPVANYGYTF. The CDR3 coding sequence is TGTGCCAGCAGTGAAGATCCGCCAGTAGCTAACTATGGCTACACCTTC.

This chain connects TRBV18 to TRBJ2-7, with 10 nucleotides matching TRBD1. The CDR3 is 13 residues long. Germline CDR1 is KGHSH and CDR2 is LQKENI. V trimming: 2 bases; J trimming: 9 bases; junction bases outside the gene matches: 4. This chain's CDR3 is CASSPGTGDRQYF. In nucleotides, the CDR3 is TGTGCCAGCTCACCAGGGACAGGGGATCGGCAGTACTTC.

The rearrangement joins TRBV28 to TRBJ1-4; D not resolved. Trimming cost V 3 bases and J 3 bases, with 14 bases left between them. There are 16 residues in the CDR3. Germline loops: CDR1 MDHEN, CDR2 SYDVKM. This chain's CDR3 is CASSFGPDTPNEKLFF. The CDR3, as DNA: TGTGCCAGCAGTTTTGGCCCAGATACACCTAATGAAAAACTGTTTTTT.

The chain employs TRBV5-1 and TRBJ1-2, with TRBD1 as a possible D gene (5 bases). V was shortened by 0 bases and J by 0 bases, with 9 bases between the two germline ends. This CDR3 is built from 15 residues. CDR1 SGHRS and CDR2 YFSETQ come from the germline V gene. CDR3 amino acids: CASSLAEGANYGYTF. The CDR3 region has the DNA TGCGCCAGCAGCTTGGCCGAAGGGGCTAACTATGGCTACACCTTC.